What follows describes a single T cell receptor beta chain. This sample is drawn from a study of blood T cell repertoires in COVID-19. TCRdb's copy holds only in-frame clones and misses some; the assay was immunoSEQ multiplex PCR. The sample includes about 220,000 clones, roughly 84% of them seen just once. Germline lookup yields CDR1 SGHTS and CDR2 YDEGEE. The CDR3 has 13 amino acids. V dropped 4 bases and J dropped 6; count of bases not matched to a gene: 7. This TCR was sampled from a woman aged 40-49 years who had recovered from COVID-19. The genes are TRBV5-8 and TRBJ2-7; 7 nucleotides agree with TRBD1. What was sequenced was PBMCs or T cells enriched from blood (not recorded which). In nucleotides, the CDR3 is TGTGCCAGCAGCCGCAAGGGACAGTTCGAGCAGTACTTC. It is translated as CASSRKGQFEQYF.